Included here is one T cell receptor beta chain sequence, with context. This sample is drawn from a study of blood T cell repertoires in COVID-19. Study in general: Spain, Italy and the United States supplied samples that represented acute and convalescent COVID-19.

Trimming shortened V by 4 bases and J by 7 bases, and 20 bases separated the two germline ends. Germline V gene sequence: CDR1 LGHDT, CDR2 YNNKEL (reference sequence). The CDR3 has 17 amino acids. Original processing methods: Amplification from reference gene primers served as the basis for estimated nucleated cell counts. Repertoires were generated with immunoSEQ multiplex PCR, while TCRdb's copy carries only in-frame clones and drops some. That table furnishes V, J and clone size, whereas the DNA furnished D and trimming. The table lists around 180,000 clones, roughly four fifths of them singletons. Living in 25 or so US areas, the participants were between about 18 and 95 years of age.

Sequencing input: PBMCs or T cells enriched from blood (not recorded which). The sequence derives from a man between 45 and 60 years old who had recovered from COVID-19. The genes are TRBV3-1 (or the pseudogene TRBV3-2) and TRBJ1-6, with D possibly TRBD1 on 5 matching bases. As DNA, the CDR3 is TGTGCCAGCAGCCCGGGCGGTGGGGCAGGCAGGAATTCACCCCTCCACTTT. This sequence encodes CASSPGGGAGRNSPLHF.